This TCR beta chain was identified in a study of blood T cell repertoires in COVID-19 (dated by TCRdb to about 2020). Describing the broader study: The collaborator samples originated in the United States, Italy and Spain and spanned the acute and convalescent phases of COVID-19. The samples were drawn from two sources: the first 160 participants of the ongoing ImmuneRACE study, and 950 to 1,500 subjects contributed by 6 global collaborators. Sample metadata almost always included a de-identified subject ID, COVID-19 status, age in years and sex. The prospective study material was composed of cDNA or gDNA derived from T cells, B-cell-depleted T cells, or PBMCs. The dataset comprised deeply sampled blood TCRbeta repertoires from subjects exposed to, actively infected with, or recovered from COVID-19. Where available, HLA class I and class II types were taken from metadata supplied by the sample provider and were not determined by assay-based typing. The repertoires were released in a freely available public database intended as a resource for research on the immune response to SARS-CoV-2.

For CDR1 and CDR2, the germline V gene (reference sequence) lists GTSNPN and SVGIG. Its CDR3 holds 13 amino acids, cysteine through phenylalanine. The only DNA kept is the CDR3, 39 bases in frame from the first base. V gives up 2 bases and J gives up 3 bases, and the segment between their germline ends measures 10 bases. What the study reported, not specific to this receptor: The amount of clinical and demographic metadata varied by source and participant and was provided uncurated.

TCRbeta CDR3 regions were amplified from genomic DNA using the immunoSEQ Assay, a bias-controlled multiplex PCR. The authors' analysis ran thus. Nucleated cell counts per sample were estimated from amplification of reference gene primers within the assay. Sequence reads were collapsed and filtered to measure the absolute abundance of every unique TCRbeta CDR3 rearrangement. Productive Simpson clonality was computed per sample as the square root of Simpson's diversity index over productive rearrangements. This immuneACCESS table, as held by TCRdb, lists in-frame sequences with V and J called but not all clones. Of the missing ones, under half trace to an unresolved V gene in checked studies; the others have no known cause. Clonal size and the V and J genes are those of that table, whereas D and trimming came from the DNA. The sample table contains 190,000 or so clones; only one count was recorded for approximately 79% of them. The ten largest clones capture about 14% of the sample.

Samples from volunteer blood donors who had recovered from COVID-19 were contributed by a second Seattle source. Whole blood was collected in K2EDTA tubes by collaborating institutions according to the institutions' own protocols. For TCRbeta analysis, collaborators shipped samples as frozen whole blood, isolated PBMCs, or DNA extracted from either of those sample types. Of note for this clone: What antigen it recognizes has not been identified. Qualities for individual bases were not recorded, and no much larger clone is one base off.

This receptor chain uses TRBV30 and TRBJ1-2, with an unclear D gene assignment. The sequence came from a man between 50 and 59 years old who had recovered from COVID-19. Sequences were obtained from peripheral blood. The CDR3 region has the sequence CAWSRREYYGYTF. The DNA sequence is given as TGTGCCTGGAGTCGGCGGGAGTACTATGGCTACACCTTC.